The source of this TCR beta chain is a study of blood T cells in healthy people across ages. To note about this clonotype: Its antigen is unknown.

The study, taken as a whole, reports: Observed TCR beta diversity per million T cells went down as age went up. This fall followed a roughly linear course with age. Underestimates were what the diversity estimates from one million T cells were considered to be.

There are 14 residues in the CDR3. V gave up 2 bases and J gave up 7 bases; unmatched junction bases: 3. The germline V gene encodes CDR1 MDHEN and CDR2 SYDVKM. Each donor gave ten milliliters of peripheral blood. A second PCR of about 7 to 12 cycles used a sample-barcoded 5' primer and a J-beta primer mix. Template switching added a 12-random-nucleotide identifier to every cDNA molecule. TCRdb re-called the 5' RACE reads with MiXCR, one entry per CDR3 protein. The sample lists fewer than 900,000 distinct CDR3 sequences; about 42% were seen once. Sequenced sample: blood. The V and J genes are TRBV28 and TRBJ2-2, with 8 bases aligning to TRBD2. The origin of this receptor is an older woman in good health. The CDR3 region has the DNA TGTGCCAGCAGTTTAGTCCGGGAGGGCGGGGAGCTGTTTTTT. Translated: CASSLVREGGELFF.